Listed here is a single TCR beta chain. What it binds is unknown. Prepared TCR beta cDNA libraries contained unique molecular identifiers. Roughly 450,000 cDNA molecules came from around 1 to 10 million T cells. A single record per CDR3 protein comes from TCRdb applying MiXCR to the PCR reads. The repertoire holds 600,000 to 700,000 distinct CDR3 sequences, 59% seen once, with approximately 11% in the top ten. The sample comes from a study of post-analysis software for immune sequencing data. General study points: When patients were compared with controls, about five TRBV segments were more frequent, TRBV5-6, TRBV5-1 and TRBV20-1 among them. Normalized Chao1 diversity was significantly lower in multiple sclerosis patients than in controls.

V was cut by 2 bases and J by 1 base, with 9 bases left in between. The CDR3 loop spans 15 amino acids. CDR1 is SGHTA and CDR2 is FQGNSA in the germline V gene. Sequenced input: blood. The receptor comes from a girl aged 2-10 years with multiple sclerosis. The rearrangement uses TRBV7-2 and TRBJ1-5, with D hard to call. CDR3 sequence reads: CASSLILGSNQPQHF. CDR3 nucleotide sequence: TGTGCCAGCAGCTTAATTCTAGGGAGCAATCAGCCCCAGCATTTT.